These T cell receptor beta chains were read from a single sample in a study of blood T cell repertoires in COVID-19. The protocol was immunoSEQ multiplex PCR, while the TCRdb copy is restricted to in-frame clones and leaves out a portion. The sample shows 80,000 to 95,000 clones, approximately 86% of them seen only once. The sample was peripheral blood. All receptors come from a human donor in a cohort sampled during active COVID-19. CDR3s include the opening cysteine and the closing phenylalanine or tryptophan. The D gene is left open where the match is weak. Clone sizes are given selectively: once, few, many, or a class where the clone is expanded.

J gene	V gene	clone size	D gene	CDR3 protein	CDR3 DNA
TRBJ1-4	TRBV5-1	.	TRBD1	CASSGQTGGYEKLFF	TGCGCCAGCAGCGGGCAGACAGGGGGATACGAAAAACTGTTTTTT
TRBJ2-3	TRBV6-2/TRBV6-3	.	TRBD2	CASSYSTSGGTWYGDTQYF	TGTGCCAGCAGTTATTCCACTAGCGGGGGAACGTGGTATGGAGATACGCAGTATTTT
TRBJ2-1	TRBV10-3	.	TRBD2	CAIGAGGISYNEQFF	TGTGCCATCGGGGCGGGGGGCATCTCCTACAATGAGCAGTTCTTC
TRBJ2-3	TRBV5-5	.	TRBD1	CASSLAKWQGADTQYF	TGTGCCAGCAGCTTGGCCAAATGGCAGGGGGCGGATACGCAGTATTTT
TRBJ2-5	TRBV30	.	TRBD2	CAWSPGLQETQYF	TGTGCCTGGTCCCCGGGACTACAAGAGACCCAGTACTTC
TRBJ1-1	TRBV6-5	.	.	CASSKSGVAFF	TGTGCCAGCAGTAAGTCGGGGGTAGCTTTCTTT
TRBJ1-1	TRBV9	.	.	CASSGDSYTEAFF	TGTGCCAGCAGTGGAGACAGCTACACTGAAGCTTTCTTT
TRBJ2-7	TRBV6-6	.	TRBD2	CASSPPTGTRPHEQYF	TGTGCCAGCAGTCCACCTACCGGGACTAGACCCCACGAGCAGTACTTC
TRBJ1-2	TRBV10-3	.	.	CAIRLGEDGYTF	TGTGCCATCAGGTTGGGAGAGGATGGCTACACCTTC
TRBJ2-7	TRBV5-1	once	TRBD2	CASSTSSGGLYEQYF	TGCGCCAGCAGCACCTCTAGCGGGGGCCTTTACGAGCAGTACTTC
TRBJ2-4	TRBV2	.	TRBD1	CASSEDRPSLRAKNIQYF	TGTGCCAGCAGTGAGGACAGGCCCTCCTTAAGGGCCAAAAACATTCAGTACTTC
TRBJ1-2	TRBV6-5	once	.	CASRTETGGYTF	TGTGCCAGCCGGACCGAGACAGGAGGCTACACCTTC
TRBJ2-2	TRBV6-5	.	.	CASSSGSTGELFF	TGTGCCAGCAGTTCCGGGTCCACCGGGGAGCTGTTTTTT
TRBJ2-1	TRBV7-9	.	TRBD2	CASSLGTSGSREQFF	TGTGCCAGCAGCTTGGGAACTAGCGGGAGTAGGGAGCAGTTCTTC
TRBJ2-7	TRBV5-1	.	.	CASSLRTEYEQYF	TGCGCCAGCAGCTTGCGGACAGAGTACGAGCAGTACTTC
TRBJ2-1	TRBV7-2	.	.	CASSLGVTQGREQFF	TGTGCCAGCAGCTTGGGAGTAACACAGGGACGAGAGCAGTTCTTC
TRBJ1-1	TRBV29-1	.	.	CSVGETSQTEAFF	TGCAGCGTGGGAGAGACATCTCAGACAGAAGCTTTCTTT
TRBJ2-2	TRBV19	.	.	CASSIGGVKGSVELFF	TGTGCCAGTAGCATCGGAGGGGTTAAGGGGTCAGTTGAGCTGTTTTTT
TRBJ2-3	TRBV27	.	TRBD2	CASSLWASGRAAADTQYF	TGTGCCAGCAGTTTATGGGCTAGCGGGAGGGCCGCGGCAGATACGCAGTATTTT
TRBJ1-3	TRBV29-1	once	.	CSVRPPGRSDTIYF	TGCAGCGTTCGCCCCCCGGGAAGATCGGACACCATATATTTT
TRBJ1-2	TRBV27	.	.	CASSLTATYGYTF	TGTGCCAGCAGTTTGACAGCGACGTATGGCTACACCTTC
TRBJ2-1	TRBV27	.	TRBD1	CASSLDRGPHNEQFF	TGTGCCAGCAGTCTCGACAGGGGTCCCCACAATGAGCAGTTCTTC
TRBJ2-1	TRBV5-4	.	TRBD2	CASSFGGASYNEQFF	TGTGCCAGCAGCTTCGGGGGGGCCTCCTACAATGAGCAGTTCTTC
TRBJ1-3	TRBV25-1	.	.	CASVLANTIYF	TGTGCCAGCGTTCTAGCAAACACCATATATTTT
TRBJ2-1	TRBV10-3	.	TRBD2	CAITDTLAGGRFRYNEQFF	TGTGCCATCACCGATACCTTAGCGGGGGGGCGATTTCGCTACAATGAGCAGTTCTTC
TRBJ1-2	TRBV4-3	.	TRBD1	CASSQGTGGGGYTF	TGCGCCAGCAGCCAGGGGACAGGGGGCGGCGGCTACACCTTC
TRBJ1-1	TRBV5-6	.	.	CASSWRRGAQGENTEAFF	TGTGCCAGCAGCTGGCGCCGGGGGGCGCAAGGGGAGAACACTGAAGCTTTCTTT
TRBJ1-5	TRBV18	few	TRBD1	CASSRRQGLPQHF	TGTGCCAGCTCACGAAGACAGGGCCTGCCCCAGCATTTT
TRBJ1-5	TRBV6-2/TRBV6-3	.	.	CASSFLYQPQHF	TGTGCCAGCAGTTTCCTCTATCAGCCCCAGCATTTT
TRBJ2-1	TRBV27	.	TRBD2	CASSLAAGVPYNEQFF	TGTGCCAGCAGTTTAGCGGCGGGAGTTCCCTACAATGAGCAGTTCTTC
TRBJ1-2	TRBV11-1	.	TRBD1	CASSLASTGNYGYTF	TGTGCCAGCAGCTTAGCCTCGACAGGGAACTATGGCTACACCTTC
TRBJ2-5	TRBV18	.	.	CASSPARETQYF	TGTGCCAGCTCACCAGCCCGGGAGACCCAGTACTTC
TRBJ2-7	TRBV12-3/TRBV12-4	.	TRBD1	CASSFGQVYEQYF	TGTGCCAGCAGTTTTGGACAGGTCTACGAGCAGTACTTC
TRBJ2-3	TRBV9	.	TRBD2	CASSPGGSGSRGTQYF	TGTGCCAGCAGCCCTGGGGGTAGCGGGAGTAGAGGTACGCAGTATTTT
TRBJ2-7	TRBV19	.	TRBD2	CASTPTGGLSYEQYF	TGTGCCAGTACCCCGACGGGGGGGCTCTCCTACGAGCAGTACTTC
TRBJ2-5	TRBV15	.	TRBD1	CATSRSIGTEETQYF	TGTGCCACCAGCAGATCGATTGGGACAGAAGAGACCCAGTACTTC
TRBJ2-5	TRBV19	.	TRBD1	CASSTKPTGFGESPETQYF	TGTGCCAGTAGTACTAAACCGACAGGGTTTGGGGAATCGCCGGAGACCCAGTACTTC
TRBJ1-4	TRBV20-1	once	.	CSARGREKLFF	TGCAGTGCTAGAGGGAGGGAAAAACTGTTTTTT
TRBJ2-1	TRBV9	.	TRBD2	CASSGTSGTYNEQFF	TGTGCCAGCAGCGGAACTAGCGGGACTTACAATGAGCAGTTCTTC
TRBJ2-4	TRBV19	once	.	CATGSLNIQYF	TGTGCCACCGGGTCCTTAAACATTCAGTACTTC
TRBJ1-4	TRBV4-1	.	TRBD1	CASSQRPDRAYEKLFF	TGCGCCAGCAGCCAACGGCCGGACAGGGCCTATGAAAAACTGTTTTTT
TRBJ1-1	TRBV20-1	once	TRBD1	CSASGTGDKEAFF	TGCAGTGCTAGTGGAACAGGGGATAAGGAGGCTTTCTTT
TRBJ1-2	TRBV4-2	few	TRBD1	CASSQAAGQGHYGYTF	TGTGCCAGCAGCCAAGCGGCAGGACAGGGGCACTATGGCTACACCTTC
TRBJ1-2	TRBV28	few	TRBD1	CASSHRGRGGYTF	TGTGCCAGCAGCCACAGGGGGCGCGGAGGCTACACCTTC
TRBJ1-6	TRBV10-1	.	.	CASSRYRYSPLHF	TGCGCCAGCAGCCGATACAGATATTCACCCCTCCACTTT
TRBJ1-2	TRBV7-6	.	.	CASSATASNYGYTF	TGTGCCAGCAGCGCCACAGCTTCTAACTATGGCTACACCTTC
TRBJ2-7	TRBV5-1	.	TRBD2	CASSLGLAGGYEQYF	TGCGCCAGCAGCTTGGGACTAGCGGGAGGATACGAGCAGTACTTC
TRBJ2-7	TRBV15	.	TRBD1	CATSPDRRPGEQYF	TGTGCCACCAGCCCGGACAGGCGACCGGGGGAGCAGTACTTC
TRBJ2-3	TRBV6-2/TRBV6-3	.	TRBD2	CASSYRLAGASDTQYF	TGTGCCAGCAGTTACCGGTTAGCGGGAGCAAGCGATACGCAGTATTTT
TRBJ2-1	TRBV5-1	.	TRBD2	CASSLDTRGGEQFF	TGCGCCAGCAGCTTGGACACCCGGGGAGGGGAGCAGTTCTTC
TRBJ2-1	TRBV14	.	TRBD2	CASSQDKWTSGGARVDEQFF	TGTGCCAGCAGCCAAGACAAGTGGACTAGCGGGGGGGCGCGTGTGGATGAGCAGTTCTTC